This T cell receptor (beta chain) was observed in a study of shared clonotypes between healthy human individuals. Study-level background: Serving as donors were a couple of women and three men, whose ages spanned 18 to 49.

This clone was seen only once. The antigen is undetermined. Genomic DNA of each subset was evenly split across several immunoSEQ plates. The protocol was immunoSEQ multiplex PCR, while the TCRdb copy is restricted to in-frame clones and leaves out a portion. The repertoire has approximately 2.5 million clones, 80% to 95% of them found once; the top ten carry roughly 0.39%. Germline V gives CDR1 LGHNA, CDR2 YNFKEQ. The CDR3 contains 11 residues. Deletions cut 5 bases from V and 5 bases from J, with 5 bases between. The CD4+ fraction was divided into a CD45RA+ naive subset and a CD45RA-negative memory subset. General study results and limits: Non-shared clonotypes displayed generation probabilities falling below those of clonotypes present in all four donors.

The rearrangement uses TRBV4-2 and TRBJ2-3; D gene uncertain. The sequence was obtained from a man younger than 35 in good health. Some clones in this sample may be carry-over from other donors' samples. Sequenced sample: naive CD4+ T cells from PBMCs. Documented subset: CD45RA+ positively selected. The CDR3 region is CASSEGDTQYF. CDR3 in DNA: TGTGCCAGCAGCGAAGGAGATACGCAGTATTTT.